The text below deals with one T cell receptor beta chain. Its antigen remains unknown. This entry comes from a study of cytomegalovirus exposure and HLA in healthy donors. 13 Jbeta primers and 60 Vbeta primers were used for the PCR. Generated by immunoSEQ multiplex PCR, the TCRdb table keeps only in-frame clones and is missing some. The sample has around 130,000 clones; under 85% are singletons. This CDR3 region has 15 residues. Per the germline V gene, CDR1 is SGHAT and CDR2 is FQNNGV. V was trimmed by 5 bases and J by 0 bases, leaving 11 bases between them. The study, taken as a whole, reports: TCR beta chains numbering 164 were designated cytomegalovirus-associated. In a later analysis, donors in an Asian-associated ancestry cluster reportedly had fewer N-insertions in productive TCRs than the cohort mean.

This sequence was found in a boy aged 5-17 years in good health and CMV-seronegative. Sequencing was done on a sample of PBMCs. The chain recombines TRBV11-2 with TRBJ1-3; D possibly corresponds to TRBD1 (5 bases). The CDR3 is CASSQGLNSGNTIYF. The DNA of the CDR3 is TGTGCCAGCAGCCAGGGACTGAACTCTGGAAACACCATATATTTT. The full variable domain, completed using reference TRBV11-2 and TRBJ1-3, is EAGVAQSPRYKIIEKRQSVAFWCNPISGHATLYWYQQILGQGPKLLIQFQNNGVVDDSQLPKDRFSAERLKGVDSTLKIQPAKLEDSAVYLCASSQGLNSGNTIYFGEGSWLTVV.